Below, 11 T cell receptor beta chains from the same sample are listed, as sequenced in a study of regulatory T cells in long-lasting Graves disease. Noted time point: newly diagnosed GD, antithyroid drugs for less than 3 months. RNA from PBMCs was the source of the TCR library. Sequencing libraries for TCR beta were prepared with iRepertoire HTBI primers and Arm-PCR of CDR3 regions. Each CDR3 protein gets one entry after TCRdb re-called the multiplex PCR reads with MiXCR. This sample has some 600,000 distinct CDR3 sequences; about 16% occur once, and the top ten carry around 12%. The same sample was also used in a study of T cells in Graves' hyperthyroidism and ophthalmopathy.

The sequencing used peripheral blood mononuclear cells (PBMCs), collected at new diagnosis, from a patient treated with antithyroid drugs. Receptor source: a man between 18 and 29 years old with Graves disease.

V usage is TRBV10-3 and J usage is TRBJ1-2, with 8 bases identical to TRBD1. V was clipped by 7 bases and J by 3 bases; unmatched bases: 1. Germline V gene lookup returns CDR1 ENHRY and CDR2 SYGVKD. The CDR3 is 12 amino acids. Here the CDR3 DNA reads TGTGCCATCAAGACAGGGGACTATGGCTACACCTTC. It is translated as CAIKTGDYGYTF.

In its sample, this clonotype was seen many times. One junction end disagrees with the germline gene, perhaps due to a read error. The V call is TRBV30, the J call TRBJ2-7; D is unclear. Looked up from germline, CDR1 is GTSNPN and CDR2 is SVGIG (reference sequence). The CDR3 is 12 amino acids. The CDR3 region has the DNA TGTGCCTGGAGTAAGACGGGTTACGCGCAGTACTTC. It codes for CAWSKTGYAQYF. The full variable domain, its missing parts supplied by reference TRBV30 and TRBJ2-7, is SQTIHQWPATLVQPVGSPLSLECTVEGTSNPNLYWYRQAAGRGLQLLFYSVGIGQISSEVPQNLSASRPQDRQFILSSKKLLLSDSGFYLCAWSKTGYAQYFGPGTRLTVT.

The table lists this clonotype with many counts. The CDR3 protein is CASSPGGGSYEQYF. CDR3 coding DNA: TGCGCCAGCTCACCTGGGGGAGGTTCCTACGAGCAGTACTTC. The chain joins TRBV10-2 to TRBJ2-7; tentatively, D is TRBD2 (6 bases). This CDR3 has 14 amino acids. CDR1 and CDR2 (germline): WSHSY, SAAADI. V was shortened by 8 bases and J by 1 base, with 15 bases between the two germline ends.

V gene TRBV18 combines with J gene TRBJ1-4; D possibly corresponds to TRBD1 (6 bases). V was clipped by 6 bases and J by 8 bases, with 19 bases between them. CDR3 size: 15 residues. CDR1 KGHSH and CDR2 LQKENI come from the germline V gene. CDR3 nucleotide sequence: TGTGCCAGCTCCCAACAGTGGGGGGCGAGCGAAAAACTGTTTTTT. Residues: CASSQQWGASEKLFF.

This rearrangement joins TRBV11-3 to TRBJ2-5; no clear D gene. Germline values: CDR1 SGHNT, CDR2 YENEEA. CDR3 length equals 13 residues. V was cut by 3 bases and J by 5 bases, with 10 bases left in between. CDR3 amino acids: CASSFSSEETQYF. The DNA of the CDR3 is TGTGCCAGCAGCTTCTCTAGTGAGGAGACCCAGTACTTC.

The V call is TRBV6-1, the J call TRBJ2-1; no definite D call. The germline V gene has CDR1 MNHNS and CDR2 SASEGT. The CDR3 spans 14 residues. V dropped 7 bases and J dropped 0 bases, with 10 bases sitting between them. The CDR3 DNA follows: TGTGCCAGCACCCCTCGAAGCTCCTACAATGAGCAGTTCTTC. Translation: CASTPRSSYNEQFF.

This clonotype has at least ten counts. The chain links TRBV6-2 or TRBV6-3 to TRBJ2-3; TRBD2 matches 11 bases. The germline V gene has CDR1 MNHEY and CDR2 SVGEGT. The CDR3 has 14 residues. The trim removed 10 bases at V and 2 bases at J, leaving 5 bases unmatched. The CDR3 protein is CATGTSGITDTQYF. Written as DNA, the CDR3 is TGTGCCACTGGGACTAGCGGAATCACAGATACGCAGTATTTT.

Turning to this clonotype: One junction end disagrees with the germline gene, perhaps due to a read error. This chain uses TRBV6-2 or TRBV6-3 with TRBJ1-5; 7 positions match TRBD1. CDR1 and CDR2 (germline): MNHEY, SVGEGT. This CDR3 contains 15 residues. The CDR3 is CAGRDREAGNQPQHF. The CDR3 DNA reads TGTGCCGGCAGAGACAGGGAAGCGGGCAATCAGCCCCAGCATTTT.

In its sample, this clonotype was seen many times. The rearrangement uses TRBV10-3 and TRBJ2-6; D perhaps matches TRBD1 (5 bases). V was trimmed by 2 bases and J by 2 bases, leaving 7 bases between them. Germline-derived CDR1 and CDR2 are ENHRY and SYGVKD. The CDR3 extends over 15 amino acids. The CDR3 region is CAISEVQAGANVLTF. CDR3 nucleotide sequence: TGTGCCATCAGTGAGGTACAGGCTGGGGCCAACGTCCTGACTTTC.

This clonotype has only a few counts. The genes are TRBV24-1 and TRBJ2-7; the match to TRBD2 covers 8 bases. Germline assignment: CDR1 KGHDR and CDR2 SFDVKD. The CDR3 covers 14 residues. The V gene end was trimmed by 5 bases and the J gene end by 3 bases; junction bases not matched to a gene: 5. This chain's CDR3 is CATSVREVGYEQYF. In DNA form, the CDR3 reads TGTGCCACCAGTGTGCGGGAGGTGGGCTACGAGCAGTACTTC.

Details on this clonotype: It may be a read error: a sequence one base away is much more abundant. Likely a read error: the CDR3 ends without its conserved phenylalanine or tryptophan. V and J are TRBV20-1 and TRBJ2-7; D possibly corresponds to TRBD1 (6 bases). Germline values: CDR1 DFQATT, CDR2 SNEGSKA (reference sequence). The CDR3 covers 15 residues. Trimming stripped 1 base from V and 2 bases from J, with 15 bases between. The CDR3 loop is CSARVHRESTYEQYS. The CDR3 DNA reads TGCAGTGCTAGAGTACACAGGGAATCTACCTACGAGCAGTACTCC.